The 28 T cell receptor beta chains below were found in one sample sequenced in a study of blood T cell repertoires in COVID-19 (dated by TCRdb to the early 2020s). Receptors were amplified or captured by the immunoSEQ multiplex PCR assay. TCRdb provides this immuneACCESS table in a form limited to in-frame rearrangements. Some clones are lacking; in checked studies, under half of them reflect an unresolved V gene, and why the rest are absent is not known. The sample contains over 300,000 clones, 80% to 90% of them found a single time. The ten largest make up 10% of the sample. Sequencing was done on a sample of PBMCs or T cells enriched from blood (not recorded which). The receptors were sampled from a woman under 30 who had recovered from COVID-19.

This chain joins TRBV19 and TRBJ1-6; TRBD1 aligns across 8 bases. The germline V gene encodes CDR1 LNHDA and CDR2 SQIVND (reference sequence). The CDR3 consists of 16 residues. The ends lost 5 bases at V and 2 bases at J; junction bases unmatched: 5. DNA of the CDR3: TGTGCCAGTAGTGGGGACAGGTCGGCCTATAATTCACCCCTCCACTTT. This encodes CASSGDRSAYNSPLHF. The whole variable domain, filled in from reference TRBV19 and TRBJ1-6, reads DGGITQSPKYLFRKEGQNVTLSCEQNLNHDAMYWYRQDPGQGLRLIYYSQIVNDFQKGDIAEGYSVSREKKESFPLTVTSAQKNPTAFYLCASSGDRSAYNSPLHFGNGTRLTVT.

The CDR3 spells CASSLRTSRDTQYF. DNA of the CDR3: TGTGCCAGTAGTCTTCGGACTAGTCGAGATACGCAGTATTTT. This chain links TRBV19 with TRBJ2-3, with 7 positions matching TRBD2. With V trimmed by 5 bases and J by 5 bases, 7 bases remained unmatched. Germline lookup yields CDR1 LNHDA and CDR2 SQIVND (reference sequence). CDR3 length: 14 residues.

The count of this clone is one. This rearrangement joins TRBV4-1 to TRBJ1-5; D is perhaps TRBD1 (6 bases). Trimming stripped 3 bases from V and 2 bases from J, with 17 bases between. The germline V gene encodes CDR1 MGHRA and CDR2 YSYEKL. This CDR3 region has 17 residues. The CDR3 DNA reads TGCGCCAGCAGCCACCTGAGTCAGGGGATTGGCAATCAGCCCCAGCATTTT. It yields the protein CASSHLSQGIGNQPQHF.

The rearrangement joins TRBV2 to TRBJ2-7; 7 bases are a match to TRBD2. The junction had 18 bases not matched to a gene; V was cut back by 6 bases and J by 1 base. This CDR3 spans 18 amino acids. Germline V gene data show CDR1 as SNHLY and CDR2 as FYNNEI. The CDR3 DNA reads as TGTGCCAGCAGGGGAGGTGGGGCTAGCGGTTATTCATCCTACGAGCAGTACTTC. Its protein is CASRGGGASGYSSYEQYF.

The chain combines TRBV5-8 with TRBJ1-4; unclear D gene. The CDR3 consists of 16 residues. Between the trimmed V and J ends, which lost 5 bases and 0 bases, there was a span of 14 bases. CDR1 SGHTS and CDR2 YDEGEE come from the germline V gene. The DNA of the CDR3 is TGTGCCAGCAGGGTGGGGAGAGGCTCAACTAATGAAAAACTGTTTTTT. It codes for CASRVGRGSTNEKLFF.

The CDR3 DNA reads as TGTGCCAGCAGCCCCCTGGCTGGAGATACGCAGTATTTT. Protein product: CASSPLAGDTQYF. The chain couples TRBV11-2 to TRBJ2-3; D is undetermined. This CDR3 comprises 13 residues. Germline V CDR1 and CDR2: SGHAT, FQNNGV. V dropped 5 bases and J dropped 5 bases, with 11 bases sitting between them. Full variable domain (rest looked up from reference TRBV11-2 and TRBJ2-3): EAGVAQSPRYKIIEKRQSVAFWCNPISGHATLYWYQQILGQGPKLLIQFQNNGVVDDSQLPKDRFSAERLKGVDSTLKIQPAKLEDSAVYLCASSPLAGDTQYFGPGTRLTVL.

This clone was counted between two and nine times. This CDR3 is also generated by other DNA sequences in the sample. The CDR3 DNA sequence: TGTGCCAGTAGTCCGGGGACAGGGGCGGAGCAGTACTTC. Protein product: CASSPGTGAEQYF. The J gene is TRBJ2-7, the V gene TRBV19, with 10 bases identical to TRBD1. V lost 5 bases and J lost 7; bases outside the gene matches: 5. CDR3 length equals 13 residues. The germline gives CDR1 LNHDA, CDR2 SQIVND (reference sequence).

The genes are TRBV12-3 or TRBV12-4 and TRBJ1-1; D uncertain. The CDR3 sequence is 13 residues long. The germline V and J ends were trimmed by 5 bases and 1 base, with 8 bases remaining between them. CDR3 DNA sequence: TGTGCCAGCAGTCGGGCGGGGAACACTGAAGCTTTCTTT. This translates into CASSRAGNTEAFF.

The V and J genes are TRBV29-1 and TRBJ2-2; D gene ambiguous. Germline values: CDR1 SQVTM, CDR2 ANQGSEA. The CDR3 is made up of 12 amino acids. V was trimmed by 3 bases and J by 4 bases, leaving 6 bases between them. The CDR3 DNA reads TGCAGCGTTGAGAATAGCACCGGGGAGCTGTTTTTT. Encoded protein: CSVENSTGELFF.

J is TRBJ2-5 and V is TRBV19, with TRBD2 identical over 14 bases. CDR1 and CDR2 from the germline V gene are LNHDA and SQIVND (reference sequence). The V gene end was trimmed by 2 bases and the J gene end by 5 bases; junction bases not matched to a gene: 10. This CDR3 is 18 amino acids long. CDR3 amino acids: CASSIRGGTSGGLETQYF. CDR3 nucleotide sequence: TGTGCCAGTAGTATACGGGGCGGGACTAGCGGGGGATTGGAGACCCAGTACTTC.

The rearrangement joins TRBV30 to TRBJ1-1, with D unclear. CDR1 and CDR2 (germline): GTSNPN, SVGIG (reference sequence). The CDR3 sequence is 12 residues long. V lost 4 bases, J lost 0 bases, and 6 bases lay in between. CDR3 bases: TGTGCCTGGAATCATTTGAACACTGAAGCTTTCTTT. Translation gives CAWNHLNTEAFF.

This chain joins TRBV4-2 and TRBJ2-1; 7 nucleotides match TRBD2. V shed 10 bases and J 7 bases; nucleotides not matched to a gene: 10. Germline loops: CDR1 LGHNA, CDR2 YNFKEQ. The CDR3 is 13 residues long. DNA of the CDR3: TGTGCCACCAGAGGGGAGGGCGCGAATGAGCAGTTCTTC. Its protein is CATRGEGANEQFF.

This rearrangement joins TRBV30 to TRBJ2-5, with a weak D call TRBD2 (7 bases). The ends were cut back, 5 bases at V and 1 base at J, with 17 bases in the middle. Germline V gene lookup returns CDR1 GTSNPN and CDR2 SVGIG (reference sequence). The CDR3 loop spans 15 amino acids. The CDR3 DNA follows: TGTGCCTGGGCGTCCCTCGGGGGGCTCCAAGAGACCCAGTACTTC. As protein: CAWASLGGLQETQYF.

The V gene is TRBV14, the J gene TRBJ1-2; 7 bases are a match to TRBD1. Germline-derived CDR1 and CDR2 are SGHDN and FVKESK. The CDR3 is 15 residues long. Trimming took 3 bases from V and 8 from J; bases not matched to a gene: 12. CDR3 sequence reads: CASSHATGSGYGYTF. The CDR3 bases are TGTGCCAGCAGCCACGCGACAGGGTCGGGGTACGGCTACACCTTC.

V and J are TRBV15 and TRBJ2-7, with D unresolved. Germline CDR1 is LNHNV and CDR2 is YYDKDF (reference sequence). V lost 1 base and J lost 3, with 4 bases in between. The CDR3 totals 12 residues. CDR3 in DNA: TGTGCCACCAGCAGAGCCAACTACGAGCAGTACTTC. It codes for CATSRANYEQYF.

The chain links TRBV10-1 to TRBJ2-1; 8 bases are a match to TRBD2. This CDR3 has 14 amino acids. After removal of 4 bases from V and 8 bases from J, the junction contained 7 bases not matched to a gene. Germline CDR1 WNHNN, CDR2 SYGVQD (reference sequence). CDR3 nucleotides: TGCGCCAGCAGTGGGGGACTAGGGTGGGATGAGCAGTTCTTC. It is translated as CASSGGLGWDEQFF.

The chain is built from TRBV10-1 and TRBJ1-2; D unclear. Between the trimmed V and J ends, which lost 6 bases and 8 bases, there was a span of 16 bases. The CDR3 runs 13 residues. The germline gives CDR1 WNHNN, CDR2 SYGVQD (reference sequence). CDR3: CASSHYGNRGYTF. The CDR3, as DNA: TGCGCCAGCAGCCACTACGGGAATCGGGGCTACACCTTC.

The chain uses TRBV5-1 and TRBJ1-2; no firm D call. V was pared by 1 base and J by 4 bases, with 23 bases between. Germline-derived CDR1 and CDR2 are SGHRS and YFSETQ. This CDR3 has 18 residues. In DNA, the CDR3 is TGCGCCAGCAGCTTGACACCGGGTCCTTCGATCGCAGCCTATGGCTACACCTTC. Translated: CASSLTPGPSIAAYGYTF.

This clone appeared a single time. The CDR3 loop reads CASSPLNWETQYF. The CDR3, as DNA: TGTGCCAGCTCACCACTTAACTGGGAGACCCAGTACTTC. The chain has TRBV18 and TRBJ2-5; D gene ambiguous. Trimming removed 1 base at V and 5 bases at J, with 8 bases between. The CDR3 loop spans 13 amino acids. CDR1 is KGHSH, CDR2 LQKENI, per germline.

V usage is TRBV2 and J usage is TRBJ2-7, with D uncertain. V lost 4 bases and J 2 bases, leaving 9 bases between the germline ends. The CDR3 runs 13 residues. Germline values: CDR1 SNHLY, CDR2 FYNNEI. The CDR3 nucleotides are TGTGCCAGCAGTGTTGGCGGTCCCTACGAGCAGTACTTC. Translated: CASSVGGPYEQYF.

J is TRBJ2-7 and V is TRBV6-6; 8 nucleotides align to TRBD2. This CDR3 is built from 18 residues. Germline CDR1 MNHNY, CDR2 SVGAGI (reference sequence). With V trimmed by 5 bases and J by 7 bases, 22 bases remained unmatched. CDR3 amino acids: CASSPFSGKASLKREQYF. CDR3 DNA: TGTGCCAGCAGTCCATTTAGCGGGAAGGCTTCCCTTAAGCGAGAGCAGTACTTC.

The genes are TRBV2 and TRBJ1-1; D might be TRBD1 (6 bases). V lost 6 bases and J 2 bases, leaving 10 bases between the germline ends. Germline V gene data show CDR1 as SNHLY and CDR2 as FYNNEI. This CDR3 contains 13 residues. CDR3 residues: CASSLQGNTEAFF. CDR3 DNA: TGTGCCAGCAGCTTACAGGGAAACACTGAAGCTTTCTTT.

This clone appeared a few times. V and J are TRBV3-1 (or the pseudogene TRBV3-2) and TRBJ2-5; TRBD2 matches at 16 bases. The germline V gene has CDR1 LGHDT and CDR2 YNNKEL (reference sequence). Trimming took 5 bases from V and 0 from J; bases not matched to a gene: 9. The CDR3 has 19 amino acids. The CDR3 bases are TGTGCCAGCAGCTCCGCCGGGACTAGCGGGAGGGCGGACCAAGAGACCCAGTACTTC. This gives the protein CASSSAGTSGRADQETQYF.

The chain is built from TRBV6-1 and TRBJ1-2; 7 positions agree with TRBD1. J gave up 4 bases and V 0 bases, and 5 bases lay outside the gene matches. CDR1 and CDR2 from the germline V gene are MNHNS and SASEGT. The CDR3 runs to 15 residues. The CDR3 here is CASSEAPTGAYGYTF. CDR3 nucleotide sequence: TGTGCCAGCAGTGAAGCCCCAACAGGGGCCTATGGCTACACCTTC.

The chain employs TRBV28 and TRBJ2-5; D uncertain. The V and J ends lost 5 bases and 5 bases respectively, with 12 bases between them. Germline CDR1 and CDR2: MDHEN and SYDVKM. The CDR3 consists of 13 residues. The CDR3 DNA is TGTGCCAGCAGTACGCCCGCGTTGGAGACCCAGTACTTC. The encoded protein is CASSTPALETQYF.

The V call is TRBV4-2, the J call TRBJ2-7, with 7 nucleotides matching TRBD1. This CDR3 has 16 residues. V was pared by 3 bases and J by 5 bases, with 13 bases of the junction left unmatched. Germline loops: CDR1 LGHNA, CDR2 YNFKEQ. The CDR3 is CASSQALQGLEDEQYF. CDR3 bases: TGTGCCAGCAGCCAGGCGTTACAGGGGTTGGAAGACGAGCAGTACTTC.

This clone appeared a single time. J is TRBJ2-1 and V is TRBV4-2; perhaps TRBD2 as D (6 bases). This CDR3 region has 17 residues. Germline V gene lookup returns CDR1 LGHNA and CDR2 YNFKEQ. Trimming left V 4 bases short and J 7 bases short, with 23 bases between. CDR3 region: CASSLSTVRESQNEQFF. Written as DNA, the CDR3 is TGTGCCAGCAGCCTTTCTACGGTACGGGAGAGTCAGAATGAGCAGTTCTTC.

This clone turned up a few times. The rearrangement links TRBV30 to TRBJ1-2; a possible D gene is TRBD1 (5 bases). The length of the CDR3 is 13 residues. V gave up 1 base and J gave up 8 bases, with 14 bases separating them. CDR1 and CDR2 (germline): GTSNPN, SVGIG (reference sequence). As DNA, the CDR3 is TGTGCCTGGAGTGAGGACACTCTTGGAGGCTACACCTTC. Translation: CAWSEDTLGGYTF.